Listed below are T cell receptor beta chains from one sample, sequenced in a study of cytotoxic CD8 clonotypes in ibrutinib-treated CLL. Only in-frame clones appear in the TCRdb table, and some are missing; sequencing was by immunoSEQ multiplex PCR. The sample shows around 160,000 clones, 81% of them seen only once. The sample was PBMCs, taken after 12 months of ibrutinib treatment. These receptors all stem from a human donor with chronic lymphocytic leukemia. Both conserved end residues are part of each CDR3. D genes are given only for firm matches. Expanded clones are given a class, and other clones once, few, many or no size at all.

j_call	clone_size	v_call	d_call	cdr3_length	cdr3_aa	cdr3_nt
TRBJ1-1	.	TRBV25-1	TRBD1	16	CASSELTGGGSTEAFF	TGTGCCAGCAGTGAATTAACAGGGGGCGGAAGCACTGAAGCTTTCTTT
TRBJ2-7	few	TRBV9	.	14	CASSPTRHLYEQYF	TGTGCCAGCAGCCCAACTAGGCACCTCTACGAGCAGTACTTC
TRBJ1-1	once	TRBV2	.	11	CARGQNTEAFF	TGTGCCAGGGGACAAAACACTGAAGCTTTCTTT
TRBJ2-5	.	TRBV21-1	.	17	CATKLGASGKKQETQYF	TGTGCCACCAAATTGGGGGCTAGCGGAAAAAAACAAGAGACCCAGTACTTC
TRBJ2-1	.	TRBV4-2	.	16	CASSQRTGTKMNEQFF	TGTGCCAGCAGCCAGAGGACTGGGACAAAGATGAATGAGCAGTTCTTC
TRBJ2-1	many	TRBV2	.	12	CALGKVVYEQFF	TGTGCCCTCGGTAAGGTGGTCTATGAGCAGTTCTTC
TRBJ1-2	few	TRBV27	.	12	CASRSDLGGYTF	TGTGCCAGCAGATCGGACCTGGGCGGCTACACCTTC
TRBJ2-3	once	TRBV11-2	TRBD2	18	CASSLAPGLADYTDTQYF	TGTGCCAGCAGCTTAGCCCCGGGACTAGCGGACTACACAGATACGCAGTATTTT
TRBJ1-5	medium-sized	TRBV19	.	14	CASRPESRTQPQHF	TGTGCCAGTCGACCTGAGAGCAGAACTCAGCCCCAGCATTTT
TRBJ2-7	.	TRBV4-3	.	14	CASSQEHGEYEQYF	TGCGCCAGCAGCCAAGAACACGGGGAGTACGAGCAGTACTTC
TRBJ2-2	once	TRBV7-2	TRBD2	16	CASSPAGGGGSGELFF	TGTGCCAGCAGCCCCGCGGGGGGCGGGGGATCCGGGGAGCTGTTTTTT
TRBJ1-4	.	TRBV5-8	.	16	CASSLEGTGNNEKLFF	TGTGCCAGCAGCTTGGAGGGGACGGGGAATAACGAAAAACTGTTTTTT
TRBJ1-1	.	TRBV11-3	.	13	CASSLSRDSEAFF	TGTGCCAGCAGTCTAAGTAGGGACTCTGAAGCTTTCTTT
TRBJ1-2	.	TRBV28	.	13	CASLRNGNYGYTF	TGTGCCAGCCTTAGGAACGGAAACTATGGCTACACCTTC
TRBJ2-1	.	TRBV7-3	.	15	CASSLRQVSYNEQFF	TGTGCCAGCAGCTTACGGCAGGTTTCCTACAATGAGCAGTTCTTC
TRBJ1-5	.	TRBV11-3	TRBD1	14	CASRSQGVNQPQHF	TGTGCCAGCAGGTCTCAGGGGGTCAATCAGCCCCAGCATTTT
TRBJ1-2	.	TRBV28	.	14	CASSFGQTYYGYTF	TGTGCCAGCAGTTTTGGGCAGACTTACTATGGCTACACCTTC
TRBJ2-1	.	TRBV28	TRBD2	20	CASSPSPLVFSGGSYNEQFF	TGTGCCAGCAGTCCATCCCCCTTAGTTTTTAGCGGGGGATCCTACAATGAGCAGTTCTTC
TRBJ2-7	.	TRBV11-2	TRBD1	14	CASGQGFSSYEQYF	TGTGCCAGCGGACAGGGGTTTAGCTCCTACGAGCAGTACTTC
TRBJ2-5	.	TRBV7-2	TRBD2	13	CASNAGGLETQYF	TGTGCCAGCAACGCGGGAGGGCTGGAGACCCAGTACTTC
TRBJ1-6	.	TRBV6-1	TRBD1	15	CASRVATGGDSPLHF	TGTGCCAGCAGAGTAGCAACAGGGGGCGATTCACCCCTCCACTTT
TRBJ2-7	.	TRBV15	TRBD2	15	CATSLVSGASYEQYF	TGTGCCACCTCCCTCGTAAGCGGGGCCTCCTACGAGCAGTACTTC
TRBJ2-2	.	TRBV19	TRBD1	15	CANSADRVFTGELFF	TGTGCCAATAGTGCGGACAGGGTGTTCACCGGGGAGCTGTTTTTT
TRBJ2-3	.	TRBV2	.	14	CASSEGRVGDTQYF	TGTGCCAGCAGTGAAGGAAGGGTCGGGGATACGCAGTATTTT
TRBJ2-5	.	TRBV10-3	.	16	CAISDGTVPQRETQYF	TGTGCCATCAGCGACGGGACTGTCCCTCAGCGAGAGACCCAGTACTTC
TRBJ1-3	.	TRBV7-6	.	16	CASSAGTGLSGNTIYF	TGTGCCAGCAGCGCGGGAACAGGGCTCTCTGGAAACACCATATATTTT
TRBJ2-5	.	TRBV7-9	.	16	CASSLGNGGYQETQYF	TGTGCCAGCAGCTTAGGTAACGGGGGCTACCAAGAGACCCAGTACTTC
TRBJ1-1	.	TRBV19	.	13	CASSSHPNTEAFF	TGTGCCAGTAGTTCTCACCCGAACACTGAAGCTTTCTTT
TRBJ1-1	.	TRBV10-3	.	16	CAISEWGNAMNTEAFF	TGTGCCATCAGTGAATGGGGGAACGCCATGAACACTGAAGCTTTCTTT
TRBJ2-2	.	TRBV9	TRBD2	15	CASSDSGGAPGELFF	TGTGCCAGCAGTGATAGCGGGGGGGCCCCCGGGGAGCTGTTTTTT
TRBJ2-2	.	TRBV7-2	TRBD2	18	CASSPRTSGGLYTGELFF	TGTGCCAGCAGCCCCCGGACTAGCGGGGGGCTCTACACCGGGGAGCTGTTTTTT
TRBJ1-5	.	TRBV7-2	.	14	CASSLSQVGQPQHF	TGTGCCAGCAGCTTAAGCCAAGTGGGTCAGCCCCAGCATTTT
TRBJ1-2	.	TRBV2	.	15	CASSKTAVVGSGYTF	TGTGCCAGCAGTAAAACCGCCGTTGTCGGGTCGGGCTACACCTTC
TRBJ2-6	.	TRBV27	.	18	CASSSTGRLVSGANVLTF	TGTGCCAGCAGTTCCACAGGGAGATTAGTCTCTGGGGCCAACGTCCTGACTTTC
TRBJ2-3	.	TRBV11-3	TRBD2	16	CASSWGTSESTDTQYF	TGTGCCAGCAGCTGGGGGACTAGCGAAAGCACAGATACGCAGTATTTT
TRBJ2-7	.	TRBV6-6	.	14	CASTVDLSGPEQYF	TGTGCCAGCACCGTAGATTTGTCAGGGCCCGAGCAGTACTTC
TRBJ2-7	.	TRBV5-5	.	12	CASSLGGSEQYF	TGTGCCAGCAGCTTGGGGGGTTCCGAGCAGTACTTC
TRBJ2-1	once	TRBV9	.	15	CASSVVYPLVDEQFF	TGTGCCAGCAGCGTAGTCTACCCCTTAGTCGATGAGCAGTTCTTC
TRBJ2-5	few	TRBV6-5	.	14	CASRRPGQQETQYF	TGTGCCAGCAGACGACCGGGACAACAAGAGACCCAGTACTTC
TRBJ2-3	once	TRBV5-6	.	13	CASSLLITDTQYF	TGTGCCAGCAGCCTGCTTATCACAGATACGCAGTATTTT